This T cell receptor (beta chain) was identified in a study of identical twins listed by TCRdb under 2016. About the investigation overall: To test whether fetal clonotypes persist, this study deep-sequenced TCR alpha and beta repertoires from monozygotic twins, from unrelated adults of various ages, and from cord blood. Replicate twin experiments were performed at different times using different library preparation protocols to rule out contamination.

Only healthy Caucasian donors were included. The twin cohort comprised three pairs of female monozygotic twins, all aged about 18 to 30 years. CD4+ and CD8+ T cell populations were isolated with positive isolation kits from Invitrogen. V ends up 8 bases short and J 5 bases short, with an unmatched junction base count of 13. The CDR3 numbers 15 residues from cysteine through phenylalanine. Here the CDR3 DNA is all that survives: 45 bases in frame from base 1. Looking up the germline V gene (reference sequence) yields CDR1 MNHEY and CDR2 SMNVEV. The receptor library was made with 5' RACE. The sequencer listed for this sample is Illumina HiSeq 2000. Template switching introduced a universal primer binding site; the final cDNA contained a unique molecular identifier, enabling accurate counting of TCR cDNA molecules. Specific primers in the conserved constant-segment region were used to synthesize first-strand cDNA for the TCR alpha and beta chains. To control for contamination, each cDNA library was double barcoded with a SMART-Mk sample barcode plus Illumina barcodes. TruSeq adapter sequences and Illumina sample barcodes were added in two successive PCR steps. The Illumina HiSeq platform was used with custom primers to sequence TCR alpha and beta cDNA libraries. From the authors' description of their analysis: MiGEC was used to process raw reads and extract unique molecular identifiers, and MiXCR was used to find CDR3 positions. For each individual, recombination models were inferred using an EM algorithm with the repgenHMM and IGoR tools. The tcR package in R was used for shared clonotype analysis, with sharing normalized by the product of cloneset sizes. To study raw recombination free of thymic and clonal selection effects, out-of-frame nonproductive sequences were analyzed. TCRdb reprocessed the public reads (quality trimming at Q25 with fastp, clone calling with MiXCR) and kept in-frame beta chains. For every CDR3 protein sequence, its rows merge into one entry that carries the most common genes and DNA. The V and J calls were not made by the authors but by TCRdb's processing. The sample table lists roughly 350,000 distinct CDR3 sequences, approximately 13% of them with a count of one. In total, the top ten clones hold approximately 7.9% of the sample.

The research as a whole found: Compared with coincidental sharing between unrelated individuals, an excess of low generation-probability sequences was observed among out-of-frame TCR alpha sequences shared between twins. Because the same donors could not be followed over many years, the conclusions depended on cross-sectional statistical analysis. In monozygotic twins, out-of-frame TCR alpha sharing was systematically underestimated by recombination models, although the models agreed with sharing between unrelated individuals. In beta out-of-frame sequences, excess twin sharing was weaker, because having fewer shared sequences lowered the signal-to-noise ratio. Fewer insertions were carried by abundant cord blood beta clonotypes; a weaker similar trend was observed in young adult naive repertoires, while no such trend was observed in memory repertoires. Zero-insertion analyses could be partly confounded by invariant T cells such as MAIT and iNKT, though diverse VJ usage argued against such confounding for most clonotypes.

In the case of this clonotype: Its antigen is not yet known. No qualities accompany the bases; no much larger clone lies one base away.

These same records also appear under a second study, on yellow fever vaccine responses in identical twins. The second investigation adds: The T cell response to vaccination in identical twins was reported by the authors to appear partly convergent and partly personalized. Focusing on identical twins, the study followed the T cell clones that responded to the vaccine, and did so with precision.

The sample consisted of CD8+ T cells sorted from blood. The source is a woman under 30 in good health. The rearrangement combines TRBV27 with TRBJ2-5; TRBD2 aligns with 8 central bases. The nucleotide sequence is given as TGTGCCAGCGCCGTTAGACTAGCGTTTCAGGAGACCCAGTACTTC. The resulting protein is CASAVRLAFQETQYF.